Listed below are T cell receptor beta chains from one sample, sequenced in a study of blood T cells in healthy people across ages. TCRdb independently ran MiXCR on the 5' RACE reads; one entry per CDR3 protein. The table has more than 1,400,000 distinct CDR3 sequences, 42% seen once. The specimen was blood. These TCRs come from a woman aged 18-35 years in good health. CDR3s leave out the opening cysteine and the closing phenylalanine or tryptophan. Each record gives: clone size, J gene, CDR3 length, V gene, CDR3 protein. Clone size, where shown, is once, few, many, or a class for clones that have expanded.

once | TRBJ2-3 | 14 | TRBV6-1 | ASSGQRTGRTDTQY
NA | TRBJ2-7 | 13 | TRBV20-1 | SARDARLADYEQY
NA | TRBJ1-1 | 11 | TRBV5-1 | ASTQGAPTEAF
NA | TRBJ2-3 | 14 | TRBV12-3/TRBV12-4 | ASSGPGSGRTDTQY
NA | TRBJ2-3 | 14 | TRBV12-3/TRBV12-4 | ASSPQTSTSTDTQY
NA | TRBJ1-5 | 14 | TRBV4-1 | ASSQEKGTSNQPQH
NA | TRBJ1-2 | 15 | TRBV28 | ASSLQRGGKGLSGCT
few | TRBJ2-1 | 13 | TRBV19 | ASRPGLAGDNEQF
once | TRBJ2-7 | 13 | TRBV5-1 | ASSPTGGLSYEQY
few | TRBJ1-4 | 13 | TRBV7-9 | ASSLGAPGNEKLF
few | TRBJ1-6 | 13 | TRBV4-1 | ASSQGDSYNSPLH
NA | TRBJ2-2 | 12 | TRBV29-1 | SVDRQGFTGELF
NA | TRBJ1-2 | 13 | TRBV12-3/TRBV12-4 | AGSSVVKGSYGYT
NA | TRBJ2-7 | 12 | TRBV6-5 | ASSPGLALNEQY
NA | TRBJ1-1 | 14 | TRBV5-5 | ASSLFSGTQNTEAF
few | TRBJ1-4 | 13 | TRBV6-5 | ASTWHLATNEKLF
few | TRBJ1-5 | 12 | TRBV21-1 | ASRNPRVNQPQH
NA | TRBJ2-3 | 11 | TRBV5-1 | ASSWVAADTQY
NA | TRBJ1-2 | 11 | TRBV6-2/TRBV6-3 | ASRLDRYHGYT
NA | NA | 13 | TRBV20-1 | SASRRQSMPYEQY
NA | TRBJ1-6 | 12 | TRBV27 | ASSMDRVASPPH
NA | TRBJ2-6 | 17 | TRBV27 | ASSPFGTGSSSGANVLT
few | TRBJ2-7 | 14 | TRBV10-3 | AIRGSSTEGPYEQY
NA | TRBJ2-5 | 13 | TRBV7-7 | ASSPSTGPSETQY
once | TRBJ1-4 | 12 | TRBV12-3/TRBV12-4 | ASKGGPGNEKLF
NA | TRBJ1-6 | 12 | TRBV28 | ASTLRQTNSPLH
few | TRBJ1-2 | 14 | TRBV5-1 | ASSYPDRGLFDGYT
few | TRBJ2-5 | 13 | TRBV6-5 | ASSSGQGESETQY